The TCR beta chain described here comes from a study of blood T cell repertoires in COVID-19. Study details: The United States, Italy and Spain provided the acute and convalescent COVID-19 samples.

CDR3 length: 16 amino acids. Looked up from germline, CDR1 is KGHSH and CDR2 is LQKENI. V dropped 0 bases and J dropped 4 bases, with 14 bases sitting between them. How the authors handled the data: Nucleated cell number was recorded as an estimate derived from reference gene primer amplification. Data came from immunoSEQ multiplex PCR; TCRdb stores just in-frame clones and leaves some out. V and J calls plus clone size are reproduced from that table; the DNA served to infer D and trimming. The table lists around 72,000 clones, 81% of them singletons. The V call is TRBV18, the J call TRBJ2-3, with a weak D call TRBD1 (6 bases). Source material: peripheral blood. This TCR was sampled from a woman between 65 and 79 years old with acute or convalescent COVID-19. The CDR3 DNA sequence: TGTGCCAGCTCACCACCGGGGGCGCCCAGGGCAGATACGCAGTATTTT. As protein: CASSPPGAPRADTQYF.